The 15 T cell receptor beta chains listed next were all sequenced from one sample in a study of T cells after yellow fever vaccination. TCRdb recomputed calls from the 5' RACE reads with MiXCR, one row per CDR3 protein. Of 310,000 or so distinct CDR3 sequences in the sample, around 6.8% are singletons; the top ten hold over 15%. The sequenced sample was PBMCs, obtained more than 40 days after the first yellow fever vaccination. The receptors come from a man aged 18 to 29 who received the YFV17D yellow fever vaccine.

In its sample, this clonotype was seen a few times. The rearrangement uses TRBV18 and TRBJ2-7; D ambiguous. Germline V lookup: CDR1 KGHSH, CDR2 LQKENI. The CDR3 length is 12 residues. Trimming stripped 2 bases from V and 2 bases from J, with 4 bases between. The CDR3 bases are TGTGCCAGCTCACCATCCACCTACGAGCAGTACGTC. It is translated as CASSPSTYEQYV.

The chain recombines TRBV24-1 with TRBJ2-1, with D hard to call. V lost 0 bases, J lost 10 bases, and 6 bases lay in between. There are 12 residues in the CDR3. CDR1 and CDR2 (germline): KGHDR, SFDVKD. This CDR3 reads CATSDLGREQFF. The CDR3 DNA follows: TGTGCCACCAGTGATTTGGGCAGGGAGCAGTTCTTC.

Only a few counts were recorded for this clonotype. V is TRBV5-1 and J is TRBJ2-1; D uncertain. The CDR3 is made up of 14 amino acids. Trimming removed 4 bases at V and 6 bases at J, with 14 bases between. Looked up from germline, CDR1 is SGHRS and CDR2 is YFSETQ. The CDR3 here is CASSIRTTANEQFF. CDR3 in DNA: TGCGCCAGCAGCATCAGGACCACTGCCAATGAGCAGTTCTTC.

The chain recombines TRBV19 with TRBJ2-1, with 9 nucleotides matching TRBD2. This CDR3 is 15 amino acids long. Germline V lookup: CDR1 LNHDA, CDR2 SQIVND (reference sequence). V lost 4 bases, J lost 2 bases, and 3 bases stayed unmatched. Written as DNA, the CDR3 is TGTGCCAGTAGTACGTTAGCGGGGGCCTACAATGAGCAGTTCTTC. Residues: CASSTLAGAYNEQFF.

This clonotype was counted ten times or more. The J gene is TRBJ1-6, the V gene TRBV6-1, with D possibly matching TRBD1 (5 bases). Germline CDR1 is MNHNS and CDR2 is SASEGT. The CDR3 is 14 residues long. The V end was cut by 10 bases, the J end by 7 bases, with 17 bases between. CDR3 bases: TGTGCCATCCGGCCCGGGACGCAGAATTCACCCCTCCACTTT. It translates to CAIRPGTQNSPLHF.

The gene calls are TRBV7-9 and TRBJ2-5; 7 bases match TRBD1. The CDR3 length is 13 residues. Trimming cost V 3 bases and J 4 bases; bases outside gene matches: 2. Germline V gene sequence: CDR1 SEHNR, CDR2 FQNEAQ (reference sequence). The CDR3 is CASSLGQRETQYF. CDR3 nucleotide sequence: TGTGCCAGCAGCTTGGGACAGCGAGAGACCCAGTACTTC.

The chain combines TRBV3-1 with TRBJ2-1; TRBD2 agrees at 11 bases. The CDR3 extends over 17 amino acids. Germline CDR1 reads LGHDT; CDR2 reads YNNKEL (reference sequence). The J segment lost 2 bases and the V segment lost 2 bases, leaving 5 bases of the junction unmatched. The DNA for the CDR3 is TGTGCCAGCAGCCAATCCGGGACTAGCGGACCCTACAATGAGCAGTTCTTC. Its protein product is CASSQSGTSGPYNEQFF.

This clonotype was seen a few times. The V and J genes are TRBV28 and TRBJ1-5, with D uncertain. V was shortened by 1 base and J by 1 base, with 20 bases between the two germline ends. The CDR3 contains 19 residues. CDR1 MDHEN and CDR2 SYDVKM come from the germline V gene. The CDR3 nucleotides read TGTGCCAGCAGTTTATCCGGGGATTACCTCCCACACAGCAATCAGCCCCAGCATTTT. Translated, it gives CASSLSGDYLPHSNQPQHF.

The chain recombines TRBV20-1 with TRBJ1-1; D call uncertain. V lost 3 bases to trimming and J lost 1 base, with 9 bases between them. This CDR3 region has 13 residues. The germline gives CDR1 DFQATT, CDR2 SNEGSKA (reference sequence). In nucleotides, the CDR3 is TGCAGTGCTAGGGGCCAGAAGAACACTGAAGCTTTCTTT. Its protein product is CSARGQKNTEAFF.

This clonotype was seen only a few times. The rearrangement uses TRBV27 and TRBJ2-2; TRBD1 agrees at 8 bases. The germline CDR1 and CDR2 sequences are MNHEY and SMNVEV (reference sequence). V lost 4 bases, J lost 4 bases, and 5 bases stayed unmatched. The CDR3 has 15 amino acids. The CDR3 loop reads CASSSWTGRTGELFF. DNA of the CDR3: TGTGCCAGCAGTTCCTGGACAGGGCGCACCGGGGAGCTGTTTTTT.

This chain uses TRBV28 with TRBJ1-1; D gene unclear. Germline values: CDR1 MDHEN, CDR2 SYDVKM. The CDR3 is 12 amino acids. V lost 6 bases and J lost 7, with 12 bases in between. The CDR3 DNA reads TGTGCCAGCAGCAATGGGCCCTATGAAGCTTTCTTT. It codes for CASSNGPYEAFF.

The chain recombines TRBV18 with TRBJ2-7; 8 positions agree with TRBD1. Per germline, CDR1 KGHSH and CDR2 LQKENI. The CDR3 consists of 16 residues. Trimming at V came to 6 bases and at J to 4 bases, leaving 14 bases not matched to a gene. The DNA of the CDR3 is TGTGCCAGCTCGTCTAGACCGGGACAGGCCCCTTACGAGCAGTACTTC. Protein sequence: CASSSRPGQAPYEQYF.

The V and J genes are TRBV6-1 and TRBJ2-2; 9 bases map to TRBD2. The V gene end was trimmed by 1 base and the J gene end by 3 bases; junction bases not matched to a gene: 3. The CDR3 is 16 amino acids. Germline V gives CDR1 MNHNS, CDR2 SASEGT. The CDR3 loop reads CASSEVAGADTGELFF. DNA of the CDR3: TGTGCCAGCAGTGAAGTAGCGGGGGCCGACACCGGGGAGCTGTTTTTT.

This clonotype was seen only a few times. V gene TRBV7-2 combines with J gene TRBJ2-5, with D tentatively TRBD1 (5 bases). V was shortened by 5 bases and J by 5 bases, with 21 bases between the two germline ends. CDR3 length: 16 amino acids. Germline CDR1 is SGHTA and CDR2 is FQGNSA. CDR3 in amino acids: CASSPTYGAKGETQYF. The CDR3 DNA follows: TGTGCCAGCAGCCCCACTTATGGGGCAAAGGGGGAGACCCAGTACTTC.

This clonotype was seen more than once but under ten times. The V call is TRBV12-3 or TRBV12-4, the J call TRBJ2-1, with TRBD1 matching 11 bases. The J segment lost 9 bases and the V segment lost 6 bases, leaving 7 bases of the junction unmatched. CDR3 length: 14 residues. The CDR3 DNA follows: TGTGCCAGCAGCCAGGGACAGGGGGGGCGTGAGCAGTTCTTC. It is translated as CASSQGQGGREQFF.